This record concerns one T cell receptor beta chain sequence. The sample comes from a study of blood T cell repertoires in COVID-19. Across the whole study: The analysed material was cDNA or gDNA that came from T cells, B-cell-depleted T cells, or PBMCs.

Original methodology: Counts of nucleated cells, estimated from reference gene primer amplification, were obtained. Assay used: immunoSEQ multiplex PCR; TCRdb lists only in-frame clones, some missing. V and J calls and clone size are as listed in that table; D and trimming were resolved from the DNA. The sample holds a few hundred thousand clones, approximately 80% seen once. The CDR3 covers 14 residues. Germline values: CDR1 GTSNPN, CDR2 SVGIG (reference sequence). Between the trimmed V and J ends, which lost 2 bases and 2 bases, there was a span of 12 bases. The genes are TRBV30 and TRBJ2-5, with D possibly TRBD2 on 6 matching bases. The receptor comes from a woman between 35 and 50 years old who had recovered from COVID-19. Sequencing was done on a sample of peripheral blood. The CDR3 DNA follows: TGTGCCTGGAGTCCCCGGGGGAGACAAGAGACCCAGTACTTC. This translates into CAWSPRGRQETQYF.